The 4 T cell receptor beta chains below all came from one sample that was sequenced in a study of T cell repertoires in cytomegalovirus infection. TCRdb passed the reads through MiXCR, listing each CDR3 protein once. The table has hundreds of thousands of distinct CDR3 sequences, 8% to 10% seen once; the top ten hold around 4.5%. The sequenced sample was PBMCs. All receptors come from a human donor in good health (CMV status not recorded). Some clones in this sample may be carry-over from other donors' samples.

Ten or more counts support this clonotype. The V gene is TRBV7-2, the J gene TRBJ1-2; D is unclear. This CDR3 is 13 amino acids long. Germline CDR1 and CDR2: SGHTA and FQGNSA. Deletions cut 0 bases from V and 7 bases from J, with 9 bases between. The CDR3 spells CASSLAGLSGYTF. As DNA, the CDR3 is TGTGCCAGCAGCTTAGCCGGCCTCAGTGGCTACACCTTC.

This clonotype occurred many times. The V call is TRBV28, the J call TRBJ2-4; unclear D gene. The CDR3 has 12 residues. V was trimmed by 8 bases and J by 8 bases, leaving 13 bases between them. Germline V gene data show CDR1 as MDHEN and CDR2 as SYDVKM. The CDR3 DNA reads TGTGCCAGCTCCCCAACCCGTTACATTCAGTACTTC. Protein: CASSPTRYIQYF.

This clonotype was counted many times. The chain combines TRBV7-2 with TRBJ2-5; 9 bases are shared with TRBD1. Looked up from germline, CDR1 is SGHTA and CDR2 is FQGNSA. Germline trimming cut 0 bases from V and 5 bases from J; bases unmatched to any gene: 7. The CDR3 spans 16 residues. For the CDR3, the DNA is TGTGCCAGCAGCTTAGCCCGGACAGGGGAGCAGGAGACCCAGTACTTC. Encoded protein: CASSLARTGEQETQYF.

This chain connects TRBV7-9 to TRBJ2-2, with D possibly TRBD2 on 6 matching bases. The CDR3 covers 15 residues. Germline CDR1 is SEHNR and CDR2 is FQNEAQ (reference sequence). Trimming stripped 4 bases from V and 4 bases from J, with 13 bases between. The CDR3 nucleotides read TGTGCCAGCAGCTCTCGGAGGGGCGGCACCGGGGAGCTGTTTTTT. This gives the protein CASSSRRGGTGELFF. The whole variable domain, remainder taken from reference TRBV7-9 and TRBJ2-2, is DTGVSQNPRHKITKRGQNVTFRCDPISEHNRLYWYRQTLGQGPEFLTYFQNEAQLEKSRLLSDRFSAERPKGSFSTLEIQRTEQGDSAMYLCASSSRRGGTGELFFGEGSRLTVL.